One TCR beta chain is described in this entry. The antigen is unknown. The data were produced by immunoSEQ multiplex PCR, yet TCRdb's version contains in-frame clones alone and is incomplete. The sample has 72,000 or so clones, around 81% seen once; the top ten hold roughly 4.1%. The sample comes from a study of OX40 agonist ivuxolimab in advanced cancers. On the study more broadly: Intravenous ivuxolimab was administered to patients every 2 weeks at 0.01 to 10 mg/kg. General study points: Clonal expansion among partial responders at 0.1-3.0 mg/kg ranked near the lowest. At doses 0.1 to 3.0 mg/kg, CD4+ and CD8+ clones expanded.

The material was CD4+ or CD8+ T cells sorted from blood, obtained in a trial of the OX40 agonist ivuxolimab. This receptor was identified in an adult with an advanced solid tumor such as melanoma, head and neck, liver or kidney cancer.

CDR3 residues: CASAGTGGKNIQYF. The CDR3 DNA follows: TGTGCCAGCGCTGGGACGGGGGGCAAAAACATTCAGTACTTC. This chain links TRBV7-9 with TRBJ2-4; 7 bases match TRBD2. This CDR3 has 14 amino acids. V lost 8 bases, J lost 3 bases, and 7 bases stayed unmatched. The germline CDR1 and CDR2 sequences are SEHNR and FQNEAQ (reference sequence).